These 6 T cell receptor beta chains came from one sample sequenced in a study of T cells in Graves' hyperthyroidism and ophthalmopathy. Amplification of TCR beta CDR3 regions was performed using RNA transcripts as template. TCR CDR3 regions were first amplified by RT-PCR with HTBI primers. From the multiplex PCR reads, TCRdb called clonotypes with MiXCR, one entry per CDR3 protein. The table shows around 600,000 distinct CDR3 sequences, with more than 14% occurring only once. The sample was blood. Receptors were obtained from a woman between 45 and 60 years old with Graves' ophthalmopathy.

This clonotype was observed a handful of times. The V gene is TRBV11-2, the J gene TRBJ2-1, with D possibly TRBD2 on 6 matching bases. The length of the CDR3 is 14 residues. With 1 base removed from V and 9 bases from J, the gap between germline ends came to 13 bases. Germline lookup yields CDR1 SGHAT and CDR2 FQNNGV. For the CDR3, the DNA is TGTGCCAGCAGCTTAGTTCGCGGGAATGGTGAGCAGTTCTTC. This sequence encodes CASSLVRGNGEQFF.

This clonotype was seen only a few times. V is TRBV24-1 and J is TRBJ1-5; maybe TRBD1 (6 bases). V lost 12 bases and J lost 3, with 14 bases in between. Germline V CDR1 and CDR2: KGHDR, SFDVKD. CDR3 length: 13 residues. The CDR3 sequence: CASAGDANQPQHF. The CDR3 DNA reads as TGTGCCTCCGCAGGGGACGCCAATCAGCCCCAGCATTTT.

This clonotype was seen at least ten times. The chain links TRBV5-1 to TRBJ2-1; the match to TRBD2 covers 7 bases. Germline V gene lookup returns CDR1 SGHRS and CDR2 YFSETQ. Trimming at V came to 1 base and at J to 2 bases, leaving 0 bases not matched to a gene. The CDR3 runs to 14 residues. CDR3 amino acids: CASSLTSAYNEQFF. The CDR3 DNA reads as TGCGCCAGCAGCTTGACTAGCGCCTACAATGAGCAGTTCTTC.

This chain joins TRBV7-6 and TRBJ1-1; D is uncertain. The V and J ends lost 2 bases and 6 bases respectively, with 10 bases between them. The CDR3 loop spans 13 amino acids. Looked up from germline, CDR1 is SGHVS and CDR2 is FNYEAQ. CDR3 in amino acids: CASSLSGRSEAFF. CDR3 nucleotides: TGTGCCAGCAGCTTATCGGGTCGGTCTGAAGCTTTCTTT.

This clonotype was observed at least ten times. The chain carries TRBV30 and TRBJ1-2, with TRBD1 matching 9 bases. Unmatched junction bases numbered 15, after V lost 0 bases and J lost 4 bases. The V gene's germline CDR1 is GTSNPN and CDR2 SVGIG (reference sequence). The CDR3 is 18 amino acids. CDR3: CAWSVLGTGRLDRYGYTF. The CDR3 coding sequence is TGTGCCTGGAGTGTACTTGGGACAGGGAGATTAGATCGCTATGGCTACACCTTC.

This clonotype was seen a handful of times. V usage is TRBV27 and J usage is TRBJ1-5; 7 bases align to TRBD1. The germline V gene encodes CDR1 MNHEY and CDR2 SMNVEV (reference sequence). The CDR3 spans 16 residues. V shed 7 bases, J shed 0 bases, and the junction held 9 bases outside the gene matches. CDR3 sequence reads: CASNPGQPYSNQPQHF. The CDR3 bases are TGTGCCAGCAACCCGGGACAGCCTTATAGCAATCAGCCCCAGCATTTT.